The clone carrying this T cell receptor beta chain appeared a few times. Its specificity is unknown. Expressed TCRB transcripts were sequenced after all isolated RNA was converted to cDNA. The repertoire was sequenced with immunoSEQ multiplex PCR; TCRdb's copy has only in-frame clones and lacks some. The profile shows some 47,000 clones, just under 45% of them singletons. This entry is derived from a study of beta chain features in type 1 diabetes. Study-level results: Significant though moderate, a shortening of TCRB CDR3s appeared in all four CD4+ subsets of Type 1 diabetes patients. Cells carrying high TCR expression could end up over-represented when cDNA is sequenced. Among type 1 diabetes patients, VDJ junctions had fewer insertions and more deletions.

This CDR3 comprises 13 residues. Germline CDR1 and CDR2: MRHNA and SNTAGT. Trimming left V 6 bases short and J 4 bases short, with 9 bases between. Cells sorted by CD45RO/CCR7/CD25/CD127/CD95/CD27 comprised CD4+ naive, central memory, regulatory and stem cell-like memory cells. All of the sorted populations showed purity greater than 98%. The source material was stem cell memory CD4+ T cells from blood. The source of this sequence is a man aged 25-45 years with type 1 diabetes. The gene calls are TRBV6-4 and TRBJ2-2; a possible D gene is TRBD1 (6 bases). CDR3 nucleotides: TGTGCCAGCAGAGGACAGTTCACCGGGGAGCTGTTTTTT. It codes for CASRGQFTGELFF.